The 15 T cell receptor beta chains below all came from one sample that was sequenced in a study of human T cells and chemical hapten exposure. TCRdb used MiXCR to reprocess the 5' RACE reads, holding one entry per CDR3 protein. The sample holds approximately 150,000 distinct CDR3 sequences; about 4.3% are singletons and the top ten take 1.3% to 1.5%. Whole blood that had not been fractionated was the source of extracted total RNA. These receptors were obtained from a female donor in good health.

CDR3 nucleotides: TGCAGTGCTAGACCATCCGGCAGCGGGCGTTATCAGCCCCAGCATTTT. Translating it yields CSARPSGSGRYQPQHF. The rearrangement links TRBV20-1 to TRBJ1-5; no reliable D call. Trimming cost V 2 bases and J 5 bases, with 19 bases left between them. The CDR3 is 16 residues long. Germline CDR1 DFQATT, CDR2 SNEGSKA (reference sequence).

This clonotype was counted ten times or more. The V call is TRBV12-3 or TRBV12-4, the J call TRBJ2-7, with 7 bases that match TRBD1. V shed 5 bases and J 3 bases; nucleotides not matched to a gene: 4. The CDR3 is 13 residues long. CDR3 sequence (DNA): TGTGCCAGCAGTGACAGGGACGGCTACGAGCAGTACTTC. As protein: CASSDRDGYEQYF.

This sequence joins TRBV5-4 and TRBJ2-7, with D unresolved. This CDR3 has 13 residues. Trimming took off 1 base at V and 5 bases at J, with 10 bases between the two ends. Germline V lookup: CDR1 SGHNT, CDR2 YYREEE (reference sequence). The CDR3, as DNA: TGTGCCAGCAGCTTGTACGGAGCCGACGAGCAGTACTTC. As protein: CASSLYGADEQYF. The entire variable domain, with the rest obtained from reference TRBV5-4 and TRBJ2-7, is as follows: ETGVTQSPTHLIKTRGQQVTLRCSSQSGHNTVSWYQQALGQGPQFIFQYYREEENGRGNFPPRFSGLQFPNYSSELNVNALELDDSALYLCASSLYGADEQYFGPGTRLTVT.

This clonotype was detected ten times or more. The V gene is TRBV5-5, the J gene TRBJ2-1; weak D call: TRBD2 (5 bases). CDR3 length: 15 amino acids. Trimming removed 0 bases at V and 1 base at J, with 8 bases between. Germline V CDR1 and CDR2: SGHKS, YYEKEE (reference sequence). The CDR3 sequence is CASSLASGSYNEQFF. As DNA, the CDR3 is TGTGCCAGCAGCTTGGCCAGCGGATCCTACAATGAGCAGTTCTTC.

This clonotype was counted between two and nine times. The genes are TRBV3-1 and TRBJ1-2; D unresolved. The CDR3 runs to 14 residues. V was trimmed by 3 bases and J by 8 bases, leaving 16 bases between them. The V gene's germline CDR1 is LGHDT and CDR2 YNNKEL (reference sequence). CDR3 amino acids: CASSQRTGAYGYTF. Here the CDR3 DNA reads TGTGCCAGCAGCCAGAGGACTGGAGCTTACGGCTACACCTTC.

The V gene is TRBV20-1, the J gene TRBJ2-1, with no clear D. This CDR3 has 10 residues. The ends were cut back, 7 bases at V and 12 bases at J, with 13 bases in the middle. Germline CDR1 is DFQATT and CDR2 is SNEGSKA (reference sequence). CDR3 loop: CSGATSRQFF. For the CDR3, the DNA is TGCAGTGGGGCGACAAGCAGGCAGTTCTTC.

This clonotype has at least ten counts. The rearrangement uses TRBV20-1 and TRBJ2-3; 7 nucleotides match TRBD2. In germline, CDR1 is DFQATT, CDR2 SNEGSKA (reference sequence). The CDR3 totals 17 residues. The V segment lost 0 bases and the J segment 2 bases; nucleotides outside the gene matches: 11. CDR3 in DNA: TGCAGTGCTAGAGAAATACCCAAAGCGGGACTCACAGATACGCAGTATTTT. The encoded protein is CSAREIPKAGLTDTQYF.

This clonotype has a handful of counts. This sequence joins TRBV28 and TRBJ1-5; perhaps TRBD1 as D (6 bases). Germline V gene lookup returns CDR1 MDHEN and CDR2 SYDVKM. This CDR3 spans 15 amino acids. The V end was cut by 5 bases, the J end by 4 bases, with 15 bases between. The CDR3 DNA is TGTGCCAGCAGTCCCCCCGGGACACGTAATCAGCCCCAGCATTTT. The encoded protein is CASSPPGTRNQPQHF.

At least ten counts were recorded for this clonotype. The V call is TRBV28, the J call TRBJ1-3; TRBD1 matches at 7 bases. The CDR3 extends over 19 amino acids. The germline V gene encodes CDR1 MDHEN and CDR2 SYDVKM. V was pared by 7 bases and J by 4 bases, with 22 bases of the junction left unmatched. The CDR3 spells CASKPPGQTLVFSGNTIYF. DNA of the CDR3: TGTGCCAGCAAGCCCCCGGGACAGACCCTCGTTTTCTCCGGAAACACCATATATTTT.

This clonotype was observed many times. The V call is TRBV15, the J call TRBJ1-5; tentative D call: TRBD1 (6 bases). The CDR3 is 15 amino acids. The germline V and J ends were trimmed by 2 bases and 3 bases, with 11 bases remaining between them. CDR1 and CDR2 from the germline V gene are LNHNV and YYDKDF (reference sequence). The CDR3 DNA sequence: TGTGCCACCAGCAGACAACAGGGAAACAATCAGCCCCAGCATTTT. Its protein product is CATSRQQGNNQPQHF.

This clonotype has a count of ten or more. J is TRBJ2-3 and V is TRBV7-2, with D maybe TRBD2 (7 bases). V was pared by 5 bases and J by 7 bases, with 19 bases between. CDR3 size: 15 residues. Germline-derived CDR1 and CDR2 are SGHTA and FQGNSA. The CDR3 nucleotides are TGTGCCAGCAGCGCCCAAACCGGGGGGCCCTATACGCAGTATTTT. It specifies CASSAQTGGPYTQYF.

In this sample, this clonotype turned up many times. The chain carries TRBV28 and TRBJ1-2, with D hard to call. The CDR3 is made up of 13 amino acids. V was cut by 2 bases and J by 8 bases, with 12 bases left in between. The germline V gene encodes CDR1 MDHEN and CDR2 SYDVKM. For the CDR3, the DNA is TGTGCCAGCAGTTTAATGGGCAGTAAGGGCTACACCTTC. Residues: CASSLMGSKGYTF.

CDR3: CASNIPGSSSYNSPLHF. The CDR3 DNA reads TGTGCCAGCAATATCCCTGGATCGAGCTCCTATAATTCACCCCTCCACTTT. J is TRBJ1-6 and V is TRBV6-2 or TRBV6-3; no definite D call. The CDR3 has 17 residues. V dropped 7 bases and J dropped 0 bases, with 16 bases sitting between them. The V gene's germline CDR1 is MNHEY and CDR2 SVGEGT.

In its sample, this clonotype was seen many times. The chain links TRBV7-2 to TRBJ1-5; D gene ambiguous. The CDR3 extends over 15 amino acids. Germline assignment: CDR1 SGHTA and CDR2 FQGNSA. With 1 base removed from V and 2 bases from J, the gap between germline ends came to 9 bases. CDR3: CASSLVGSGNQPQHF. CDR3 DNA: TGTGCCAGCAGCTTAGTGGGGTCCGGCAATCAGCCCCAGCATTTT.

This clonotype has only a few counts. The chain links TRBV9 to TRBJ2-2; perhaps TRBD1 as D (6 bases). Germline CDR1 SGDLS, CDR2 YYNGEE. Between the trimmed V and J ends, which lost 3 bases and 2 bases, there was a span of 11 bases. The CDR3 covers 15 residues. In DNA form, the CDR3 reads TGTGCCAGCAGCGAACAGGGATTCAACACCGGGGAGCTGTTTTTT. This gives the protein CASSEQGFNTGELFF.